These 3 T cell receptor beta chains originate from one sample sequenced in a study of human T cells and chemical hapten exposure. TCRdb passed the RACE reads through MiXCR, listing each CDR3 protein once. The sample shows roughly 380,000 distinct CDR3 sequences, approximately 5% of them seen only once. Time point here: pre-sensitization, week 0. The treatment: therapeutic diphenylcyclopropenone sensitization with weekly scalp DPC. The material was whole blood, obtained in connection with sensitization to the hapten diphenylcyclopropenone (DPC). Source of these receptors: a woman in her fifties or sixties with alopecia areata. Some clones in this sample may be carry-over from other donors' samples.

This clonotype has a handful of counts. This chain joins TRBV6-6 and TRBJ2-5, with D perhaps matching TRBD2 (6 bases). Germline assignment: CDR1 MNHNY and CDR2 SVGAGI (reference sequence). Trimming removed 5 bases from V and 9 bases from J, with 16 bases in between. The CDR3 runs 13 residues. DNA of the CDR3: TGTGCCAGCAGTAGGGACTCCGTTCTTGCCCAGTACTTC. Residues: CASSRDSVLAQYF.

This clonotype was recorded many times. The rearrangement links TRBV7-9 to TRBJ2-3, with D perhaps TRBD1 or TRBD2 (5 bases each). Germline V gives CDR1 SEHNR, CDR2 FQNEAQ (reference sequence). Trimming shortened V by 4 bases and J by 5 bases, and 19 bases separated the two germline ends. The CDR3 loop spans 16 amino acids. DNA for the CDR3: TGTGCCAGCAGCTCACCCCTCCGGGACGGACAAGATACGCAGTATTTT. Protein sequence: CASSSPLRDGQDTQYF.

The chain joins TRBV21-1 to TRBJ1-1; no DNA check was done on the table's D call, TRBD1. TRBV21-1 is described as a pseudogene. The CDR3 spans 15 residues. The CDR3 region is CASSSREDRNAEAFF. DNA for the CDR3: TGTGCCAGCAGCTCCCGGGAAGACAGGAACGCTGAAGCTTTCTTT.